This T cell receptor (beta chain) was retrieved from a study of cytomegalovirus exposure and HLA in healthy donors. Turning to the study itself: The same platform used for the roughly 600 first-cohort repertoires was also used for the approximately 120 validation repertoires, as a later analysis reported.

The assay was immunoSEQ multiplex PCR, and TCRdb's table has in-frame clones only and misses some. The table lists tens of thousands of clones, approximately 94% of them singletons. Per the germline V gene, CDR1 is ENHRY and CDR2 is SYGVKD. V was trimmed by 0 bases and J by 0 bases, leaving 5 bases between them. This CDR3 has 14 amino acids. Worth noting for this clone: The antigen is undetermined.

Study-wide results and caveats: With high specificity and sensitivity, the classifier reportedly diagnosed cytomegalovirus status. Among TCR sequences, most were rare, though some public TCRs appeared in many donors. The CMV antigen specificity of a few CMV-associated chains was confirmed through in vitro analysis.

The TCR was taken from a woman aged 25-40 years in good health and CMV-seronegative. The chain carries TRBV10-3 and TRBJ1-1, with D uncertain. Sequencing was carried out using PBMCs. The CDR3 bases are TGTGCCATCAGTGAGTCCGCAGTGAACACTGAAGCTTTCTTT. Its protein is CAISESAVNTEAFF.